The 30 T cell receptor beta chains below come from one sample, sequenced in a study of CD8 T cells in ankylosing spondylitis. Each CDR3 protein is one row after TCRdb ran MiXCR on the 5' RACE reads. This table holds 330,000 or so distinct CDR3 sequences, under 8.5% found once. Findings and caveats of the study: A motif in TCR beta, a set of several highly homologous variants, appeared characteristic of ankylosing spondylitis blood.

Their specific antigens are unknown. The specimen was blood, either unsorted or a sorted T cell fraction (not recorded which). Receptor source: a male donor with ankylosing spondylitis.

DNA of the CDR3: TGTGCCAGCTCACCACAGGGGTATGATGAAGCTTTCTTT. It specifies CASSPQGYDEAFF. This chain joins TRBV18 and TRBJ1-1; possibly TRBD1 for D (5 bases). Per germline, CDR1 KGHSH and CDR2 LQKENI. V lost 1 base, J lost 7 bases, and 10 bases lay in between. CDR3 length: 13 amino acids.

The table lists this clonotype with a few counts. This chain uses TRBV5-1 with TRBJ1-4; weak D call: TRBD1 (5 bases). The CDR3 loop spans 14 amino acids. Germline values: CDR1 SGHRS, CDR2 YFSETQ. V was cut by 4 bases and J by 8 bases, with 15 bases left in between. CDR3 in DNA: TGCGCCAGCAGCATAGACGGACAAAGGGAAAAACTGTTTTTT. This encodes CASSIDGQREKLFF.

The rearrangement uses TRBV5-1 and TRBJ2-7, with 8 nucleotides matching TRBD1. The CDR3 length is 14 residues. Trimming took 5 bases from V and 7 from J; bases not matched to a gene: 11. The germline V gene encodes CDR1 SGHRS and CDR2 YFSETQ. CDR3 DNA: TGCGCCAGCAGTGGGGGACAGGTCGTGTGGGAGCAGTACTTC. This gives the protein CASSGGQVVWEQYF.

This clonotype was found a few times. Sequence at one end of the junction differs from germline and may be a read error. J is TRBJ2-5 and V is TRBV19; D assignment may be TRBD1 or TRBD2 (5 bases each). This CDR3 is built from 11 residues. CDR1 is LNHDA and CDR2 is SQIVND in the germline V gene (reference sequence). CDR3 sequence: CASSRDRRWDF. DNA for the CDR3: TGTGCCAGTAGTCGGGACCGACGCTGGGACTTC.

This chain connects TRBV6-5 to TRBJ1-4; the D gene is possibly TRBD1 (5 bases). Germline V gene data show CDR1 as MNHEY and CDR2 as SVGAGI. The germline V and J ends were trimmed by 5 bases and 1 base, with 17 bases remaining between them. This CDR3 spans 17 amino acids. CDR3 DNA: TGTGCCAGCAGTCGTGGGGCAGGGCTTAAAACTAATGAAAAACTGTTTTTT. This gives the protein CASSRGAGLKTNEKLFF.

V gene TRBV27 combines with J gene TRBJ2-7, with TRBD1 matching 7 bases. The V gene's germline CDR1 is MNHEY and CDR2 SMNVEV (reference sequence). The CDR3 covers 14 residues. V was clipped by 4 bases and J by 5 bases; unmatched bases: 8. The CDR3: CASSSLDRFDEQYF. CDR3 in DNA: TGTGCCAGCAGTTCCCTGGACAGGTTCGACGAGCAGTACTTC.

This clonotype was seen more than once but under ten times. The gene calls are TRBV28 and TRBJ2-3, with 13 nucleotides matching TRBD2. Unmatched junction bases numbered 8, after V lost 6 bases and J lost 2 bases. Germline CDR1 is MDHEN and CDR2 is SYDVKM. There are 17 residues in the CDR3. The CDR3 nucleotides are TGTGCCAGCAGCCCACACGGGACTAGCGGGAACACAGATACGCAGTATTTT. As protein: CASSPHGTSGNTDTQYF.

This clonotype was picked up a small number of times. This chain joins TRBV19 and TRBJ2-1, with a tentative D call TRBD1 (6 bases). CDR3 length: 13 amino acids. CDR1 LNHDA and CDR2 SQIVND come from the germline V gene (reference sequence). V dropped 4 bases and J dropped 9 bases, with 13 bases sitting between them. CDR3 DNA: TGTGCCAGTAGTAGGGCAGGGGTTGGTGAGCAGTTCTTC. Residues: CASSRAGVGEQFF.

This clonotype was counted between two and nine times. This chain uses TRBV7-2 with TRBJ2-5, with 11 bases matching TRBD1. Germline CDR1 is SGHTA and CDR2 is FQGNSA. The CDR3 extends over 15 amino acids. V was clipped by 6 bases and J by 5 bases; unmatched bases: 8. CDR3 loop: CASSHQGDRGETQYF. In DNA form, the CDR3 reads TGTGCCAGCAGTCACCAGGGGGACAGGGGGGAGACCCAGTACTTC.

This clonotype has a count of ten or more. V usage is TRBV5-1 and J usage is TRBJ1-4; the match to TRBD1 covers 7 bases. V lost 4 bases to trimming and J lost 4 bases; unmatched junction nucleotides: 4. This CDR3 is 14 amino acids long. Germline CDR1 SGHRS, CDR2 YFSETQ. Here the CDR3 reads CASSLQGNNEKLFF. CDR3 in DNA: TGCGCCAGCAGCCTACAGGGGAATAATGAAAAACTGTTTTTT. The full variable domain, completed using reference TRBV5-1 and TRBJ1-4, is KAGVTQTPRYLIKTRGQQVTLSCSPISGHRSVSWYQQTPGQGLQFLFEYFSETQRNKGNFPGRFSGRQFSNSRSEMNVSTLELGDSALYLCASSLQGNNEKLFFGSGTQLSVL.

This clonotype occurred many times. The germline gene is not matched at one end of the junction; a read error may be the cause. The CDR3 here is CASSQEGQTLLIF. The CDR3 region has the DNA TGCGCCAGCAGCCAAGAGGGACAGACGCTACTAATCTTC. The rearrangement joins TRBV4-1 to TRBJ2-7, with 7 bases lining up with TRBD1. The CDR3 loop spans 13 amino acids. Germline V gene sequence: CDR1 MGHRA, CDR2 YSYEKL.

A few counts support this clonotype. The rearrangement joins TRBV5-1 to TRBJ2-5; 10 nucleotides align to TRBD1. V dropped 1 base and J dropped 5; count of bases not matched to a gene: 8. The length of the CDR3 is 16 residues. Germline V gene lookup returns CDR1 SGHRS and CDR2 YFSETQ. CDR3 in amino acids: CASSLSTGGAWETQYF. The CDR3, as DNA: TGCGCCAGCAGCTTGTCGACAGGGGGCGCGTGGGAGACCCAGTACTTC.

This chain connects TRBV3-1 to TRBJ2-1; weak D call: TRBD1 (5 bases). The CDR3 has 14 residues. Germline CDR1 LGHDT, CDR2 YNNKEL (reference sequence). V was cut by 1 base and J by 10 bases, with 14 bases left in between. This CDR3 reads CASSQVDQGREQFF. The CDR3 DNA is TGTGCCAGCAGCCAAGTGGACCAGGGCAGGGAGCAGTTCTTC.

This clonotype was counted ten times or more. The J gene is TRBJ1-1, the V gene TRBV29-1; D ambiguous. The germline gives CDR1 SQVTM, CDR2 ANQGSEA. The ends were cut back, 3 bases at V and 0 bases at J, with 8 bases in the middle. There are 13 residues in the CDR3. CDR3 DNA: TGCAGCGTTGAGGCGGCTATGAACACTGAAGCTTTCTTT. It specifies CSVEAAMNTEAFF.

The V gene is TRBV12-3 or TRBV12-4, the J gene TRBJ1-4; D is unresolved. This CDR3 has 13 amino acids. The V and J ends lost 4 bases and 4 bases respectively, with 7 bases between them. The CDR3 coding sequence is TGTGCCAGCAGTTCCGGGTATAATGAAAAACTGTTTTTT. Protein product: CASSSGYNEKLFF.

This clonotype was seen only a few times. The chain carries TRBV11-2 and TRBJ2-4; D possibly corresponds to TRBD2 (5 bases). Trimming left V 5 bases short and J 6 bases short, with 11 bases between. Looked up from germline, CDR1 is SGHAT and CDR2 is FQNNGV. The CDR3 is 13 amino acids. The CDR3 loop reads CASSPSGLNIQYF. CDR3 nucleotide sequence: TGTGCCAGCAGCCCGAGCGGCTTAAACATTCAGTACTTC.

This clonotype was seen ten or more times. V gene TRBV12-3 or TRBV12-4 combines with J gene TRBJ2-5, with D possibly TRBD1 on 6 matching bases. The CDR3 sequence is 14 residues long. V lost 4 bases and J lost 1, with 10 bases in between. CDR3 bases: TGTGCCAGCAGTTCGACAGGACTCCAAGAGACCCAGTACTTC. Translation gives CASSSTGLQETQYF.

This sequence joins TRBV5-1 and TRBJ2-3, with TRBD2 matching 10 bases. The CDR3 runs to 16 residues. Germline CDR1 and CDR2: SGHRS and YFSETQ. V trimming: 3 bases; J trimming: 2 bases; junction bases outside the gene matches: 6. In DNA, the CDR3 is TGCGCCAGCAGCTCCGGGACTAGCGAACACACAGATACGCAGTATTTT. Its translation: CASSSGTSEHTDTQYF.

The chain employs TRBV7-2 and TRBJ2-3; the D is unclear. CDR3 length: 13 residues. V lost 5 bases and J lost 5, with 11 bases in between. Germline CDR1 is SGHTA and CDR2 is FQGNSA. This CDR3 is CASSLVVGDTQYF. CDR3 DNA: TGTGCCAGCAGCCTGGTTGTGGGAGATACGCAGTATTTT.

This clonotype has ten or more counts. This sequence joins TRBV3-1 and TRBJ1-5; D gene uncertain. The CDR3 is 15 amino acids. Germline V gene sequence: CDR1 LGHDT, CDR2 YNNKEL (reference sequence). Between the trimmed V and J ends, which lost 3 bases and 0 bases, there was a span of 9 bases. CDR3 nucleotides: TGTGCCAGCAGCCACAGTCAGACTAGCAATCAGCCCCAGCATTTT. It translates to CASSHSQTSNQPQHF.

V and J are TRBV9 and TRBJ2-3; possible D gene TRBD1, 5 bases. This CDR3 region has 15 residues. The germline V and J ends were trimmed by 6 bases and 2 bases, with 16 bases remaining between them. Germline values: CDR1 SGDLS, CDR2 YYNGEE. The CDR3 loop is CASTALRVDTDTQYF. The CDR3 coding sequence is TGTGCCAGCACGGCCCTCAGGGTGGACACAGATACGCAGTATTTT. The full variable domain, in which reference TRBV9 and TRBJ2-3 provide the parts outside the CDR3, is DSGVTQTPKHLITATGQRVTLRCSPRSGDLSVYWYQQSLDQGLQFLIQYYNGEERAKGNILERFSAQQFPDLHSELNLSSLELGDSALYFCASTALRVDTDTQYFGPGTRLTVL.

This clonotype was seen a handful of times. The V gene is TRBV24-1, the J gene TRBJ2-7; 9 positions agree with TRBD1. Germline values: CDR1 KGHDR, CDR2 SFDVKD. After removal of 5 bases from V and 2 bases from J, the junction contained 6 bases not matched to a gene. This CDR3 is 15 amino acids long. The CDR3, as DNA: TGTGCCACCAGTGGGTCCGGACAGGGGACCTACGAGCAGTACTTC. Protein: CATSGSGQGTYEQYF.

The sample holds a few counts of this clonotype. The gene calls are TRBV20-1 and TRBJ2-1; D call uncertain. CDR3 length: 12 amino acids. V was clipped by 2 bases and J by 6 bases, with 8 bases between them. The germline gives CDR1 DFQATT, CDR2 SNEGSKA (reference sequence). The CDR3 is CSARLVFNEQFF. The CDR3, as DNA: TGCAGTGCTAGACTGGTTTTCAATGAGCAGTTCTTC.

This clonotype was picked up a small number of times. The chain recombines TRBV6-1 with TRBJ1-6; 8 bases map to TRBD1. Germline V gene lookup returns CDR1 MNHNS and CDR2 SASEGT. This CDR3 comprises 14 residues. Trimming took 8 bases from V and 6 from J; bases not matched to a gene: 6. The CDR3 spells CASHRDRSNSPLHF. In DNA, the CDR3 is TGTGCCAGCCACCGGGACAGGAGTAATTCACCCCTCCACTTT.

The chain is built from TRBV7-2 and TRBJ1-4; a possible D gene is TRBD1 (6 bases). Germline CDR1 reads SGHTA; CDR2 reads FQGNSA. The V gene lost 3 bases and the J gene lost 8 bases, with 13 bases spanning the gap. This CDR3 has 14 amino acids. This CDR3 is CASSLVQGREKLFF. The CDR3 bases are TGTGCCAGCAGCTTGGTACAGGGACGGGAAAAACTGTTTTTT.

The DNA for the CDR3 is TGTGCCAGTAGTATAGGGGCGGGAGGTTACAATGAGCAGTTCTTC. Protein product: CASSIGAGGYNEQFF. The chain couples TRBV19 to TRBJ2-1; 8 nucleotides match TRBD2. Germline CDR1 is LNHDA and CDR2 is SQIVND (reference sequence). V shed 1 base and J 4 bases; nucleotides not matched to a gene: 3. The CDR3 extends over 15 amino acids.

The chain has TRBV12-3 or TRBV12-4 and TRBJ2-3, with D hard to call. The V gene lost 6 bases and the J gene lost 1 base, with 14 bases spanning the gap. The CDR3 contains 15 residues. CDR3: CASRDRADRTDTQYF. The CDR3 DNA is TGTGCCAGCAGAGACCGGGCGGACCGCACAGATACGCAGTATTTT.

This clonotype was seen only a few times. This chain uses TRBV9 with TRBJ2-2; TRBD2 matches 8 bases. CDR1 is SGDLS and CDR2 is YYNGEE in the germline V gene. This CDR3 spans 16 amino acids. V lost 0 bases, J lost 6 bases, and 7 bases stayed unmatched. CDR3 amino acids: CASSVDQAGAPGELFF. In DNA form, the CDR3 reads TGTGCCAGCAGCGTAGATCAAGCGGGAGCCCCCGGGGAGCTGTTTTTT.

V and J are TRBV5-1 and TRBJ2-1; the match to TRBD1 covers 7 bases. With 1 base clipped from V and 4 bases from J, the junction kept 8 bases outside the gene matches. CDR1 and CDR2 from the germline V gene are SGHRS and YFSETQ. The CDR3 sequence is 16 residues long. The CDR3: CASSLKSTGEYNEQFF. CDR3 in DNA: TGCGCCAGCAGCTTGAAATCAACAGGGGAGTACAATGAGCAGTTCTTC.

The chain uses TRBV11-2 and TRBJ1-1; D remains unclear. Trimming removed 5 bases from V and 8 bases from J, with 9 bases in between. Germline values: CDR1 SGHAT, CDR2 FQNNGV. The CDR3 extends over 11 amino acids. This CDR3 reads CASSPWEEAFF. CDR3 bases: TGTGCCAGCAGCCCTTGGGAGGAAGCTTTCTTT.